One sample yielded the 22 T cell receptor beta chains listed below, sequenced in a study of cytomegalovirus exposure and HLA in healthy donors. The PCR made use of 60 Vbeta and 13 Jbeta primers. Repertoires were generated with immunoSEQ multiplex PCR, while TCRdb's copy carries only in-frame clones and drops some. The table records about 170,000 clones, roughly 75% of them present only once. The sequenced sample was PBMCs. The receptor set was obtained from a woman in her forties or fifties in good health and CMV-seropositive.

This sequence joins TRBV5-1 and TRBJ2-5, with D perhaps TRBD1 (5 bases). V lost 4 bases, J lost 0 bases, and 7 bases lay in between. Germline V lookup: CDR1 SGHRS, CDR2 YFSETQ. The CDR3 length is 13 residues. The CDR3 sequence: CASSPDNQETQYF. The CDR3 DNA follows: TGCGCCAGCAGCCCGGACAACCAAGAGACCCAGTACTTC. The variable domain in full, completed from reference TRBV5-1 and TRBJ2-5, reads KAGVTQTPRYLIKTRGQQVTLSCSPISGHRSVSWYQQTPGQGLQFLFEYFSETQRNKGNFPGRFSGRQFSNSRSEMNVSTLELGDSALYLCASSPDNQETQYFGPGTRLLVL.

The V call is TRBV7-9, the J call TRBJ2-1, with 8 bases fitting TRBD2. Trimming took 1 base from V and 14 from J; bases not matched to a gene: 4. CDR1 is SEHNR, CDR2 FQNEAQ, per germline (reference sequence). The CDR3 is 12 amino acids. The CDR3 protein is CASSLVVGREFF. CDR3 in DNA: TGTGCCAGCAGCTTAGTGGTCGGGAGGGAGTTCTTC.

This clone appeared a single time. The J gene is TRBJ1-5, the V gene TRBV4-1; possible D gene TRBD1, 6 bases. V was clipped by 3 bases and J by 1 base, with 22 bases between them. Per germline, CDR1 MGHRA and CDR2 YSYEKL. This CDR3 contains 19 residues. The CDR3 reads CASSQRGGRRRSSNQPQHF. CDR3 bases: TGCGCCAGCAGCCAGAGGGGGGGCCGGAGACGGTCGAGCAATCAGCCCCAGCATTTT.

This rearrangement joins TRBV4-3 to TRBJ1-3, with D tentatively TRBD1 (6 bases). Germline V CDR1 and CDR2: LGHNA, YSLEER. The CDR3 runs to 16 residues. The V end lost 0 bases, the J end lost 0 bases, and 9 bases lay between the germline ends. The CDR3 sequence: CASSQEDSLSGNTIYF. The CDR3, as DNA: TGCGCCAGCAGCCAAGAGGACAGCCTCTCTGGAAACACCATATATTTT.

This chain connects TRBV5-4 to TRBJ2-5, with 13 bases matching TRBD2. The trim removed 3 bases at V and 3 bases at J, leaving 2 bases unmatched. The germline CDR1 and CDR2 sequences are SGHNT and YYREEE (reference sequence). The CDR3 totals 15 residues. The CDR3 bases are TGTGCCAGCAGCTCCGGACTAGCGGGGGAAGAGACCCAGTACTTC. It is translated as CASSSGLAGEETQYF.

The gene calls are TRBV28 and TRBJ1-5; 7 bases map to TRBD1. The V gene's germline CDR1 is MDHEN and CDR2 SYDVKM. The CDR3 has 12 residues. With V trimmed by 7 bases and J by 7 bases, 4 bases remained unmatched. CDR3 loop: CASTAGGQPQHF. The CDR3 DNA is TGTGCCAGCACAGCAGGGGGACAGCCCCAGCATTTT.

CDR3 in amino acids: CASGFQGSQHYGYTF. The CDR3 DNA is TGTGCTAGTGGTTTCCAGGGGTCCCAACACTATGGCTACACCTTC. The chain links TRBV12-5 to TRBJ1-2; weak D call: TRBD1 (6 bases). V lost 3 bases and J lost 3, with 14 bases in between. The CDR3 is 15 residues long. Germline V lookup: CDR1 LGHNT, CDR2 FRNRAP. Supplemented by reference TRBV12-5 and TRBJ1-2, the full variable domain reads DARVTQTPRHKVTEMGQEVTMRCQPILGHNTVFWYRQTMMQGLELLAYFRNRAPLDDSGMPKDRFSAEMPDATLATLKIQPSEPRDSAVYFCASGFQGSQHYGYTFGSGTRLTVV.

This clone was counted a few times. The rearrangement links TRBV5-6 to TRBJ2-3; 10 positions match TRBD1. The V and J ends lost 1 base and 6 bases, in that order; junction bases with no gene match: 5. Germline lookup yields CDR1 SGHDT and CDR2 YYEEEE. This CDR3 contains 15 residues. The CDR3 here is CASSLFGTGVDTQYF. The CDR3, as DNA: TGTGCCAGCAGCTTGTTTGGGACAGGGGTGGATACGCAGTATTTT.

The J gene is TRBJ1-2, the V gene TRBV28, with no clear D. Trimming removed 8 bases at V and 8 bases at J, with 15 bases between. The CDR3 totals 12 residues. The germline V gene has CDR1 MDHEN and CDR2 SYDVKM. In DNA, the CDR3 is TGTGCCAGCGGACCCCAAACGGGGGGCTACACCTTC. This sequence encodes CASGPQTGGYTF.

In its sample, this clone was seen once. The V and J genes are TRBV29-1 and TRBJ1-1, with a possible D match to TRBD1 (6 bases). The V and J ends lost 1 base and 0 bases respectively, with 15 bases between them. Germline V gene data show CDR1 as SQVTM and CDR2 as ANQGSEA. The CDR3 loop spans 16 amino acids. The CDR3 sequence: CSVEGLRGGLNTEAFF. CDR3 DNA sequence: TGCAGCGTTGAAGGGCTTAGGGGGGGACTGAACACTGAAGCTTTCTTT.

This clone was counted a single time. V and J are TRBV27 and TRBJ2-4, with 8 bases aligning to TRBD2. The CDR3 is 12 residues long. V trimming: 10 bases; J trimming: 6 bases; junction bases outside the gene matches: 5. Germline CDR1 reads MNHEY; CDR2 reads SMNVEV (reference sequence). This CDR3 reads CATGTRGNIQYF. The CDR3 nucleotides are TGTGCCACCGGGACTAGGGGAAACATTCAGTACTTC.

V is TRBV4-1 and J is TRBJ2-1; 8 nucleotides agree with TRBD1. The CDR3 sequence is 15 residues long. Germline V gene sequence: CDR1 MGHRA, CDR2 YSYEKL. Losses at the gene ends were 1 base for V and 3 bases for J; bases not matched to a gene: 2. The CDR3 region is CASSQADRDYNEQFF. CDR3 sequence (DNA): TGCGCCAGCAGCCAAGCGGACAGGGACTACAATGAGCAGTTCTTC.

This chain links TRBV5-1 with TRBJ2-1; 9 nucleotides align to TRBD2. Germline values: CDR1 SGHRS, CDR2 YFSETQ. With 0 bases clipped from V and 12 bases from J, the junction kept 10 bases outside the gene matches. This CDR3 has 15 residues. The CDR3 bases are TGCGCCAGCAGCTTGGTTGGTAGCGGGGGATTAGGGCAGTTCTTC. Its translation: CASSLVGSGGLGQFF.

The genes are TRBV28 and TRBJ1-4; the match to TRBD1 covers 10 bases. This CDR3 comprises 17 residues. V was clipped by 3 bases and J by 3 bases; unmatched bases: 7. The V gene's germline CDR1 is MDHEN and CDR2 SYDVKM. CDR3 sequence (DNA): TGTGCCAGCAGTTTTTGGACAGGGGGTGAGTCTAATGAAAAACTGTTTTTT. Translation: CASSFWTGGESNEKLFF.

The V and J genes are TRBV9 and TRBJ2-1; the match to TRBD1 covers 8 bases. Looked up from germline, CDR1 is SGDLS and CDR2 is YYNGEE. The CDR3 sequence is 15 residues long. Trimming cost V 0 bases and J 5 bases; bases outside gene matches: 4. The DNA of the CDR3 is TGTGCCAGCAGCGTAGAGGGGACAGGACACAATGAGCAGTTCTTC. Translated, it gives CASSVEGTGHNEQFF.

The V call is TRBV29-1, the J call TRBJ2-2; D gene uncertain. With 5 bases removed from V and 3 bases from J, the gap between germline ends came to 10 bases. Germline values: CDR1 SQVTM, CDR2 ANQGSEA. This CDR3 contains 13 residues. The chain's CDR3 is CSVRPDYTGELFF. CDR3 DNA sequence: TGCAGCGTTCGACCTGACTACACCGGGGAGCTGTTTTTT.

In regard to this clone: A read error may produce the germline difference seen at one junction end. The chain links TRBV7-9 to TRBJ2-7; 8 bases match TRBD1. CDR1 SEHNR and CDR2 FQNEAQ come from the germline V gene (reference sequence). The length of the CDR3 is 16 residues. The CDR3 DNA reads TGTTCCAGCAGCCTTACGACAGGGGTGATCTCCTACGAGCAGTACTTC. It yields the protein CSSSLTTGVISYEQYF.

This sequence joins TRBV15 and TRBJ2-7; 10 bases line up with TRBD2. The V and J ends lost 0 bases and 3 bases, in that order; junction bases with no gene match: 8. The CDR3 length is 17 residues. Germline V gives CDR1 LNHNV, CDR2 YYDKDF (reference sequence). The CDR3 reads CATSRETLSSGSYEQYF. The DNA for the CDR3 is TGTGCCACCAGCAGAGAAACCCTGTCTAGCGGGAGCTACGAGCAGTACTTC.

This clone was seen just once. In nucleotides, the CDR3 is TGTGCCAGCAGTCGGGTCCAGGAAAAACTGTTTTTT. Its protein is CASSRVQEKLFF. The chain employs TRBV28 and TRBJ1-4; no clear D gene. The CDR3 loop spans 12 amino acids. The V end lost 5 bases, the J end lost 8 bases, and 9 bases lay between the germline ends. In germline, CDR1 is MDHEN, CDR2 SYDVKM. Full variable domain (missing parts from reference TRBV28 and TRBJ1-4): DVKVTQSSRYLVKRTGEKVFLECVQDMDHENMFWYRQDPGLGLRLIYFSYDVKMKEKGDIPEGYSVSREKKERFSLILESASTNQTSMYLCASSRVQEKLFFGSGTQLSVL.

V and J are TRBV7-2 and TRBJ2-5, with D unresolved. V lost 1 base to trimming and J lost 7 bases, with 4 bases between them. CDR3 length: 11 amino acids. The germline CDR1 and CDR2 sequences are SGHTA and FQGNSA. DNA for the CDR3: TGTGCCAGCAGCTTAGTCGGGACCCAGTACTTC. Its translation is CASSLVGTQYF.

V usage is TRBV4-3 and J usage is TRBJ1-5, with no clear D. Germline lookup yields CDR1 LGHNA and CDR2 YSLEER. The CDR3 consists of 17 residues. V was cut by 0 bases and J by 2 bases, with 14 bases left in between. The CDR3 DNA reads TGCGCCAGCAGCCAAGATATGAGGTCTCGGGGCAATCAGCCCCAGCATTTT. Its translation is CASSQDMRSRGNQPQHF.

The chain joins TRBV15 to TRBJ2-1; 11 bases line up with TRBD2. Losses at the gene ends were 4 bases for V and 6 bases for J; bases not matched to a gene: 14. The CDR3 is 18 residues long. Germline V gene lookup returns CDR1 LNHNV and CDR2 YYDKDF (reference sequence). The CDR3 loop reads CATSKTSGTSPTVNEQFF. The CDR3 bases are TGTGCCACCAGCAAGACTAGCGGGACGAGCCCGACGGTCAATGAGCAGTTCTTC. The entire variable domain, with the rest obtained from reference TRBV15 and TRBJ2-1, is as follows: DAMVIQNPRYQVTQFGKPVTLSCSQTLNHNVMYWYQQKSSQAPKLLFHYYDKDFNNEADTPDNFQSRRPNTSFCFLDIRSPGLGDTAMYLCATSKTSGTSPTVNEQFFGPGTRLTVL.